Below, one TCR beta chain is given with its context. The entry originates in a study of blood T cell repertoires in COVID-19. On the study more broadly: COVID-19 samples from acute and convalescent phases originated in the United States, Italy and Spain. The cDNA or gDNA used as material had been derived from T cells, B-cell-depleted T cells, or PBMCs.

Study processing details: Amplification of reference gene primers was used by the study to estimate nucleated cell counts. TCRdb's table, derived via immunoSEQ multiplex PCR, lists solely in-frame clones and lacks some. D and trimming come from the DNA, and the V and J calls and clone size come from that table. The sample lists about 210,000 clones, 82% seen once, with less than 9.5% in the top ten. Sequencing was done on a sample of peripheral blood. The clonotype originates from a woman aged 55-70 years with COVID-19, enrolled during active disease.

The CDR3, as DNA: TGTGCCAGCAGCTCAACCAGGGGGTTCGGTGGCTACACCTTC. Its protein is CASSSTRGFGGYTF. The chain is built from TRBV7-6 and TRBJ1-2; 7 nucleotides agree with TRBD1. V gave up 4 bases and J gave up 7 bases; unmatched junction bases: 9. Germline CDR1 SGHVS, CDR2 FNYEAQ. The CDR3 has 14 residues.